This T cell receptor beta chain was recovered during a study of technical replicates of blood from a handful of donors. Libraries were prepared by immunoSEQ multiplex PCR; TCRdb keeps only in-frame clonotypes and omits some of them. The sample carries about 83,000 clones, 90% to 95% recorded once. V lost 2 bases and J lost 4; bases outside the gene matches: 8. CDR1 is WSHSY, CDR2 SAAADI, per germline. This CDR3 has 16 amino acids. This receptor was identified in a human donor in good health. V is TRBV10-2 and J is TRBJ1-2, with 9 bases that match TRBD1. The sample was T cells isolated from PBMCs. The CDR3 coding sequence is TGCGCCAGCAGTGAGCCGGACAGGGGATTTCTCTATGGCTACACCTTC. It translates to CASSEPDRGFLYGYTF.